The 9 T cell receptor beta chains reported below all come from one sample, sequenced in a study of shared clonotypes between healthy human individuals (dated by TCRdb to about 2020). Library construction relied on the immunoSEQ multiplex PCR assay. What TCRdb holds here is the immuneACCESS table cut down to in-frame rearrangements. Part of the clones is not present; checked against another copy, under half of the missing clones reflect an unresolved V gene, and the others are unexplained. This sample holds a few hundred thousand clones; around 97% were observed only once. Around 0.06% of the sample goes to the ten largest clones. Sequenced input: naive CD4+ T cells sorted from blood. The cell subset or site label for this specimen denotes: CD45RA+ positively selected. The receptors originated from a woman younger than 45 in good health.

CDR3 in amino acids: CASSYASANEQFF. The CDR3 DNA reads as TGTGCCAGCAGTTACGCCTCAGCCAATGAGCAGTTCTTC. This chain uses TRBV6-6 with TRBJ2-1; no firm D call. The ends were cut back, 2 bases at V and 6 bases at J, with 8 bases in the middle. Germline V CDR1 and CDR2: MNHNY, SVGAGI (reference sequence). This CDR3 has 13 amino acids.

The V call is TRBV6-1, the J call TRBJ1-1, with a possible D match to TRBD1 (5 bases). Per the germline V gene, CDR1 is MNHNS and CDR2 is SASEGT. V lost 8 bases and J 1 base, leaving 14 bases between the germline ends. This CDR3 has 14 amino acids. CDR3 loop: CASSTRGWNTEAFF. CDR3 DNA: TGTGCCAGCTCCACGAGGGGCTGGAACACTGAAGCTTTCTTT.

The chain recombines TRBV10-2 with TRBJ2-7; D not certain. Germline V gene data show CDR1 as WSHSY and CDR2 as SAAADI. V lost 1 base and J lost 1, with 5 bases in between. The CDR3 runs to 13 residues. The CDR3 loop reads CASSEYDSYEQYF. The CDR3 coding sequence is TGCGCCAGCAGTGAGTATGATTCCTACGAGCAGTACTTC.

This chain links TRBV2 with TRBJ2-1; the match to TRBD2 covers 10 bases. The CDR3 spans 13 residues. V gave up 5 bases and J gave up 14 bases; unmatched junction bases: 9. Germline lookup yields CDR1 SNHLY and CDR2 FYNNEI. The CDR3 sequence: CASSTNSGRREFF. Here the CDR3 DNA reads TGTGCCAGCAGTACCAATAGCGGGAGGAGGGAGTTCTTC.

The chain carries TRBV27 and TRBJ2-1; 7 positions match TRBD2. Per germline, CDR1 MNHEY and CDR2 SMNVEV (reference sequence). The CDR3 has 16 residues. The ends lost 0 bases at V and 3 bases at J; junction bases unmatched: 5. CDR3 loop: CASSLSAGESYNEQFF. In DNA form, the CDR3 reads TGTGCCAGCAGTTTATCGGCGGGAGAGAGCTACAATGAGCAGTTCTTC.

V is TRBV2 and J is TRBJ2-2; D is uncertain. The ends were cut back, 3 bases at V and 6 bases at J, with 14 bases in the middle. The CDR3 runs to 15 residues. Germline-derived CDR1 and CDR2 are SNHLY and FYNNEI. In DNA form, the CDR3 reads TGTGCCAGCAGTGAGGACCGGCTCGGACCCGGGGAGCTGTTTTTT. Encoded protein: CASSEDRLGPGELFF.

The rearrangement links TRBV28 to TRBJ1-4; D not resolved. This CDR3 comprises 15 residues. Per the germline V gene, CDR1 is MDHEN and CDR2 is SYDVKM. The V and J ends lost 5 bases and 8 bases respectively, with 18 bases between them. CDR3 nucleotides: TGTGCCAGCAGTCACGGAGGAGGGCCGGGAGAAAAACTGTTTTTT. Its protein product is CASSHGGGPGEKLFF.

The CDR3 DNA reads TGCGCCAGCAGCTCCTCAGGGAAGGGGGCAGGGACGCAGTATTTT. It codes for CASSSSGKGAGTQYF. The chain combines TRBV4-1 with TRBJ2-3; 7 nucleotides match TRBD1. CDR3 size: 15 residues. V shed 5 bases, J shed 9 bases, and the junction held 14 bases outside the gene matches. Per the germline V gene, CDR1 is MGHRA and CDR2 is YSYEKL.

This sequence joins TRBV29-1 and TRBJ1-1; no clear D. The CDR3 is 13 amino acids. Germline assignment: CDR1 SQVTM and CDR2 ANQGSEA. The ends were cut back, 4 bases at V and 0 bases at J, with 9 bases in the middle. The CDR3 nucleotides read TGCAGCGTTGTTCGAGTCCTGAACACTGAAGCTTTCTTT. Translated: CSVVRVLNTEAFF.